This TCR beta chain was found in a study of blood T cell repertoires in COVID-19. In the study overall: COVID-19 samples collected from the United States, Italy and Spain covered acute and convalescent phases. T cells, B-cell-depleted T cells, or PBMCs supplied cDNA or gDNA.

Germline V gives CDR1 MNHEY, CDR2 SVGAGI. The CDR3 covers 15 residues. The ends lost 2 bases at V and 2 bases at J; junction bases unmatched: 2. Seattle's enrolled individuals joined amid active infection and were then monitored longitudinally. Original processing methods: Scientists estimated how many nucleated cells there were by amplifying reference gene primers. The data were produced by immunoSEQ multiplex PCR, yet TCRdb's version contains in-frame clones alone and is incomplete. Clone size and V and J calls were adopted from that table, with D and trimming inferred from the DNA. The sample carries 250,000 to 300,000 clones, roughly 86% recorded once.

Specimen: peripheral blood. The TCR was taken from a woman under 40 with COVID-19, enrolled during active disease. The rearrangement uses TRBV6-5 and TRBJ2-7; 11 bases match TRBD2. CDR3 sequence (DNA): TGTGCCAGCAGTTACATACTAGCGGGGGCCTACGAGCAGTACTTC. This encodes CASSYILAGAYEQYF.